This is a list of T cell receptor beta chains from one sample in a study of T cell responses to AZD1222 COVID-19 vaccine. This table comes from immunoSEQ multiplex PCR, and its TCRdb copy is limited to in-frame clones, with some not included. The sample lists roughly 190,000 clones; approximately 92% were seen once. Here the sequenced sample was peripheral blood, taken on day 0 of AZD1222 vaccination. These receptors were collected from an adult in good health. The CDR3 runs from the conserved cysteine through the conserved F or W. Fields, in order: clone size, D gene, J gene, V gene, CDR3 DNA, CDR3 protein. A D gene is named only where the DNA matches it firmly. Not every row has a clone size; where given, it reads once, few, many or a size class.

>few|TRBD1|TRBJ2-1|TRBV6-4
TGTGCCAGCAGCTCACAGGGGTCCAATGAGCAGTTCTTC
CASSSQGSNEQFF
>NA|NA|TRBJ2-3|TRBV10-3
TGTGCCATCAAGGGAGGCGGGAGCACAGATACGCAGTATTTT
CAIKGGGSTDTQYF
>NA|TRBD1|TRBJ1-5|TRBV28
TGTGCCAGCAGTCCCTTTGGGACAGGTAATCAGCCCCAGCATTTT
CASSPFGTGNQPQHF
>NA|NA|TRBJ1-1|TRBV13
TGTGCCAGCAGCTTAGCAGGGGCCAAGACGTGGGACACTGAAGCTTTCTTT
CASSLAGAKTWDTEAFF
>NA|NA|TRBJ2-3|TRBV4-2
TGTGCCAGCAGCCAAGGGCAGTGGGGCACAGATACGCAGTATTTT
CASSQGQWGTDTQYF
>NA|TRBD1|TRBJ1-4|TRBV19
TGTGCCAGTAGTATAGTGCGGACAGGGGGGAATGAAAAACTGTTTTTT
CASSIVRTGGNEKLFF
>NA|TRBD1|TRBJ1-1|TRBV5-1
TGCGCCAGCAGCGGCCGGACAGGGCGGGACACTGAAGCTTTCTTT
CASSGRTGRDTEAFF
>NA|TRBD1|TRBJ1-2|TRBV5-1
TGCGCCAGCAGCCCGACAGGGCGAAACTATGGCTACACCTTC
CASSPTGRNYGYTF
>NA|NA|TRBJ1-5|TRBV19
TGTGCCAGTACTATGCAGCCCCAGCATTTT
CASTMQPQHF
>NA|NA|TRBJ1-5|TRBV5-5
TGTGCCAGTTCGACAGCTCTGGGCAATCAGCCCCAGCATTTT
CASSTALGNQPQHF
>NA|TRBD1|TRBJ1-5|TRBV5-5
TGTGCCAGCAGCTGGGGACAGAATAGCAATCAGCCCCAGCATTTT
CASSWGQNSNQPQHF
>NA|NA|TRBJ2-7|TRBV9
TGTGCCAGCAGCGCCCGGGACAAAGCATACGAGCAGTACTTC
CASSARDKAYEQYF
>NA|NA|TRBJ1-4|TRBV25-1
TGTGCCAGCAGTTTGGGGACATCCAATGAAAAACTGTTTTTT
CASSLGTSNEKLFF
>NA|NA|TRBJ2-2|TRBV5-1
TGCGCCAGCGCCCCAACCGGGACACTTTCCACCGGGGAGCTGTTTTTT
CASAPTGTLSTGELFF
>NA|TRBD1|TRBJ1-6|TRBV6-6
TGTGCCAGCAGTCCCCGACAGGGAAGCTCCTATAATTCACCCCTCCACTTT
CASSPRQGSSYNSPLHF
>NA|NA|TRBJ2-7|TRBV4-1
TGCGCCAGCAGCCAAGGGGGGGCGAACTACGAGCAGTACTTC
CASSQGGANYEQYF
>NA|NA|TRBJ2-2|TRBV11-3
TGTGCCAGCAGCTTAGGCGGAGGAGTCAACACCGGGGAGCTGTTTTTT
CASSLGGGVNTGELFF
>few|NA|TRBJ1-5|TRBV7-9
TGTGCCAGCAGCTTAGGGACAGCAGAGTATCAGCCCCAGCATTTT
CASSLGTAEYQPQHF
>NA|TRBD1|TRBJ1-1|TRBV7-3
TGTGCCAGCAGCTTAGTTCGAGACAGGGGGCGAGGGAACACTGAAGCTTTCTTT
CASSLVRDRGRGNTEAFF
>NA|NA|TRBJ1-3|TRBV2
TGTGCCAGCGGGGCGGTCTCTGGAAACACCATATATTTT
CASGAVSGNTIYF
>NA|TRBD2|TRBJ2-3|TRBV9
TGTGCCAGCAGCATAGCTAGCGGGGGGGCCGTAGATACGCAGTATTTT
CASSIASGGAVDTQYF
>NA|TRBD1|TRBJ1-1|TRBV6-5
TGTGCCAGCAGCCTCTGGACAGGGGGCAGCACTGAAGCTTTCTTT
CASSLWTGGSTEAFF
>NA|NA|TRBJ2-7|TRBV5-1
TGCGCCAGCAGCTCGGGGACCCCGAGGGGGCAGTACTTC
CASSSGTPRGQYF
>NA|NA|TRBJ1-2|TRBV28
TGTGCCAGCAGTTTACAAGACAGGTGGGATGGCTACACCTTC
CASSLQDRWDGYTF
>NA|NA|TRBJ2-7|TRBV19
TGTGCCAGTAGTATTCAGAGCTCCTACGAGCAGTACTTC
CASSIQSSYEQYF
>NA|NA|TRBJ2-1|TRBV5-6
TGTGCCAGCAGCTTGGATATAGGGTATTACAACAATGAGCAGTTCTTC
CASSLDIGYYNNEQFF
>NA|NA|TRBJ1-5|TRBV9
TGTGCCAGCAGCCTCAACGGGCAGAGCAATCAGCCCCAGCATTTT
CASSLNGQSNQPQHF
>NA|TRBD2|TRBJ2-2|TRBV6-2/TRBV6-3
TGTGCCAGCAGTTATCCAGCGGGACACACCGGGGAGCTGTTTTTT
CASSYPAGHTGELFF
>NA|TRBD2|TRBJ2-1|TRBV19
TGTGCCAGTAGTATAGTATCGGGGGGGTTAGGAAATGAGCAGTTCTTC
CASSIVSGGLGNEQFF
>NA|TRBD1|TRBJ1-1|TRBV7-8
TGTGCCAGCAGCAGTGACAGGGGCACTGAAGCTTTCTTT
CASSSDRGTEAFF
>NA|NA|TRBJ1-1|TRBV19
TGTGCCAGTAGTACCCTCTCTAGGGGTACTGAAGCTTTCTTT
CASSTLSRGTEAFF
>NA|TRBD1|TRBJ2-7|TRBV7-9
TGTGCCAGCAGCCCGACAGGGCCCTCGGGCGAGCAGTACTTC
CASSPTGPSGEQYF
>NA|NA|TRBJ1-2|TRBV5-1
TGCGCCAGCAGCTTGGAGGGCAGTACTAACTATGGCTACACCTTC
CASSLEGSTNYGYTF
>NA|TRBD1|TRBJ1-2|TRBV10-2
TGCGCCAGCAGAGCTGGGACAGTCGGCTACACCTTC
CASRAGTVGYTF
>NA|NA|TRBJ1-2|TRBV6-6
TGTGCCAGCACCACACGGGACGCCGGGACTTCTGGCTACACCTTC
CASTTRDAGTSGYTF
>NA|TRBD1|TRBJ2-5|TRBV27
TGTGCCAGCAGGGGACAGCCCCAAGAGACCCAGTACTTC
CASRGQPQETQYF
>NA|TRBD1|TRBJ2-1|TRBV25-1
TGTGCCAGCAGTGAACTACAGGGGGACCTATACAATGAGCAGTTCTTC
CASSELQGDLYNEQFF
>NA|NA|TRBJ2-2|TRBV5-1
TGCGCCAGCAGCTCGACCACTTCGAACACCGGGGAGCTGTTTTTT
CASSSTTSNTGELFF
>NA|NA|TRBJ1-1|TRBV12-5
TGTGCTAGTGGTCCCGGGACGGGGCCGAACACTGAAGCTTTCTTT
CASGPGTGPNTEAFF
>NA|NA|TRBJ1-1|TRBV2
TGTGCCAGCAGAAACAGCGCCATGTCCACTGAAGCTTTCTTT
CASRNSAMSTEAFF
>NA|NA|TRBJ1-1|TRBV11-3
TGTGCCAGGGAGGGGTACGGGGCTGAAGCTTTCTTT
CAREGYGAEAFF
>NA|NA|TRBJ2-1|TRBV7-3
TGTGCCAGCAGCCCGGGGGACAATGAGCAGTTCTTC
CASSPGDNEQFF
>NA|TRBD1|TRBJ1-1|TRBV6-6
TGTGCCAGCAGGGAACCGGGACAGGGGCCGACTGAAGCTTTCTTT
CASREPGQGPTEAFF
>NA|NA|TRBJ1-5|TRBV6-6
TGTGCCAGCAGTTCCGACACGGCCAATCAGCCCCAGCATTTT
CASSSDTANQPQHF
>NA|NA|TRBJ2-7|TRBV11-2
TGTGCCAGCAGCATCTCAGGGTTAGGCGAGCAGTACTTC
CASSISGLGEQYF
>NA|TRBD2|TRBJ2-5|TRBV3-1/TRBV3-2
TGTGCCAGCAGCCCCGGCGGAGGAGCGGGGGGCGGGGAGACCCAGTACTTC
CASSPGGGAGGGETQYF
>once|NA|TRBJ1-3|TRBV3-1/TRBV3-2
TGTGCCAGCAGCCAAGGGGCGGCACCCTCTGGAAACACCATATATTTT
CASSQGAAPSGNTIYF
>NA|TRBD2|TRBJ2-1|TRBV11-3
TGTGCCAGCAGTTTGGGGACTAGCGGGGGCGATGAGCAGTTCTTC
CASSLGTSGGDEQFF
>NA|TRBD1|TRBJ2-7|TRBV7-8
TGTGCCAGCAGCCCCTCCGCACAGGGGACCTACGAGCAGTACTTC
CASSPSAQGTYEQYF
>NA|TRBD2|TRBJ2-6|TRBV5-1
TGCGCCAGCACCCCGGGGGGCTCTGGGGCCAACGTCCTGACTTTC
CASTPGGSGANVLTF
>NA|TRBD1|TRBJ2-5|TRBV7-2
TGTGCCAGCAGCTTGGGGGGACAGGGGAGCCAGTACTTC
CASSLGGQGSQYF
>NA|NA|TRBJ2-6|TRBV19
TGTGCCAGTCGGACTGGGGCCAACGTCCTGACTTTC
CASRTGANVLTF
>NA|NA|TRBJ1-1|TRBV6-5
TGTGCCAGCAGTTCTCAGGGCACGGGAAAAGCTGAAGCTTTCTTT
CASSSQGTGKAEAFF
>NA|TRBD1|TRBJ2-7|TRBV12-3/TRBV12-4
TGTGCCAGCAGTTTCGGCAGGGGGAGCGAGCAGTACTTC
CASSFGRGSEQYF
>NA|NA|TRBJ1-1|TRBV15
TGTGCCACCAGCAGAGAGACAGCGAACACTGAAGCTTTCTTT
CATSRETANTEAFF
>NA|NA|TRBJ2-7|TRBV9
TGTGCCAGCAGCTCCGGTTTTGAGGGCCTCTACGAGCAGTACTTC
CASSSGFEGLYEQYF
>NA|NA|TRBJ2-7|TRBV18
TGTGCCAGCTCCGGACAGACCAACTCCCACGAGCAGTACTTC
CASSGQTNSHEQYF